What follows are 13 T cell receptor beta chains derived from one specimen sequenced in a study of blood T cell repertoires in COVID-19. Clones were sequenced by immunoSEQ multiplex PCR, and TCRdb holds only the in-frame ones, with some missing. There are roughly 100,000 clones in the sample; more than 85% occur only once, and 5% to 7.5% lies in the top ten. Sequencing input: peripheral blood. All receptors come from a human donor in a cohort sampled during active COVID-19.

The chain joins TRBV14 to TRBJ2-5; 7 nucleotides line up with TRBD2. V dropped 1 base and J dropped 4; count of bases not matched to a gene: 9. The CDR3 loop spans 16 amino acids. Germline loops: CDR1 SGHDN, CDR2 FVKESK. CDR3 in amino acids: CASSQGSGWNGETQYF. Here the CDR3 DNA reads TGTGCCAGCAGCCAAGGTAGCGGGTGGAATGGAGAGACCCAGTACTTC.

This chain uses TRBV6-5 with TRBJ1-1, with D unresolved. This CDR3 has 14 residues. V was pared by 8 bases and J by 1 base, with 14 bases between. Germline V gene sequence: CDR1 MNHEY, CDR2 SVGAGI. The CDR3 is CASLSDSWNTEAFF. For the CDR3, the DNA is TGTGCCAGCCTTTCCGACTCCTGGAACACTGAAGCTTTCTTT.

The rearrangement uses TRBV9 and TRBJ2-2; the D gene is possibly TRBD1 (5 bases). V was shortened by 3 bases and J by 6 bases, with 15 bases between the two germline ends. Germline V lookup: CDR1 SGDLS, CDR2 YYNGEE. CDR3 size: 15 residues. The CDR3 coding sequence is TGTGCCAGCAGCGCCCCGCAGGGTCAGGCCGGGGAGCTGTTTTTT. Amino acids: CASSAPQGQAGELFF. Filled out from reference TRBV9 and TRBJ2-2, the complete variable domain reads DSGVTQTPKHLITATGQRVTLRCSPRSGDLSVYWYQQSLDQGLQFLIQYYNGEERAKGNILERFSAQQFPDLHSELNLSSLELGDSALYFCASSAPQGQAGELFFGEGSRLTVL.

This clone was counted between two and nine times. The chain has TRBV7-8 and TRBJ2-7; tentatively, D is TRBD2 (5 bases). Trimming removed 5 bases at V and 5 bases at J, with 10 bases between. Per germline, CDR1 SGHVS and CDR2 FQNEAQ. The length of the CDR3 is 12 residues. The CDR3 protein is CASSGNSDEQYF. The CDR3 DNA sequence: TGTGCCAGCAGCGGGAATAGCGACGAGCAGTACTTC.

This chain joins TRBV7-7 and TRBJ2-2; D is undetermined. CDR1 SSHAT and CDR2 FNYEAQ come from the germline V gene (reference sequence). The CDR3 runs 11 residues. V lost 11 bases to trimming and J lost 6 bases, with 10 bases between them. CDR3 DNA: TGTGCCGCCGTAAGCGCCGGGGAGCTGTTTTTT. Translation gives CAAVSAGELFF.

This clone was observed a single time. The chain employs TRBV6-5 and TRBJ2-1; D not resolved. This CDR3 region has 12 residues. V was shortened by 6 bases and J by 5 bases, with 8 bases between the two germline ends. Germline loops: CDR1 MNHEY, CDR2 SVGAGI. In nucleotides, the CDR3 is TGTGCCAGCAGCGGGTTGGACAATGAGCAGTTCTTC. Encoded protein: CASSGLDNEQFF.

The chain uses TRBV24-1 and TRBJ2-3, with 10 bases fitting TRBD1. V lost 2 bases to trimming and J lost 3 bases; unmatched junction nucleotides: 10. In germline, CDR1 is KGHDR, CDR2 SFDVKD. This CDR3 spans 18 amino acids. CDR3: CATSDSGRGTGVTDTQYF. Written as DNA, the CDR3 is TGTGCCACCAGTGATTCTGGCCGAGGGACAGGGGTTACAGATACGCAGTATTTT.

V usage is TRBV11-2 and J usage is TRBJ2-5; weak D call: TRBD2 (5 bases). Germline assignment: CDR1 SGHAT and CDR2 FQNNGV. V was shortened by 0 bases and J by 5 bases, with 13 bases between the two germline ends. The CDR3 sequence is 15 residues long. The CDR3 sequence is CASSLDKAGRETQYF. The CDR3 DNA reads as TGTGCCAGCAGCTTAGATAAGGCGGGTAGGGAGACCCAGTACTTC.

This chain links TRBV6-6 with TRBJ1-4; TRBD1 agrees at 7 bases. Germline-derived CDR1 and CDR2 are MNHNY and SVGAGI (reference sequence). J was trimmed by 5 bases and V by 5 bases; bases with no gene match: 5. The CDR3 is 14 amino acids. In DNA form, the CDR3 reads TGTGCCAGCAGTCTTGGGACAGTGAATGAAAAACTGTTTTTT. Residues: CASSLGTVNEKLFF.

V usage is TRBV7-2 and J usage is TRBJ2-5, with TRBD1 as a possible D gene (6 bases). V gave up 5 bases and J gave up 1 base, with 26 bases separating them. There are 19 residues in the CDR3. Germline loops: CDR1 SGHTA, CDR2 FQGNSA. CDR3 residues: CASSPPPSRDTKGQETQYF. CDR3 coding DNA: TGTGCCAGCAGCCCCCCCCCTTCGAGGGACACAAAGGGCCAAGAGACCCAGTACTTC.

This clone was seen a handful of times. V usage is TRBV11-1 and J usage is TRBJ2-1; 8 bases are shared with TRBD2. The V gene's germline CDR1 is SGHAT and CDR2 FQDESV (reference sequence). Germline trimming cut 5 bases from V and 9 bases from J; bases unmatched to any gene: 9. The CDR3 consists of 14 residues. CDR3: CASSLVGGGSEQFF. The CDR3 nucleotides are TGTGCCAGCAGCCTGGTCGGGGGGGGCAGTGAGCAGTTCTTC. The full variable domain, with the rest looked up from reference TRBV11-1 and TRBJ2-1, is EAEVAQSPRYKITEKSQAVAFWCDPISGHATLYWYRQILGQGPELLVQFQDESVVDDSQLPKDRFSAERLKGVDSTLKIQPAELGDSAMYLCASSLVGGGSEQFFGPGTRLTVL.

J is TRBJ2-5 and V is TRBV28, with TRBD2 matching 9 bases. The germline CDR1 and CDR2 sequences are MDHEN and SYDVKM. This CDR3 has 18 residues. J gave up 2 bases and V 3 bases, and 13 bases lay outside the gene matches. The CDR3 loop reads CASSFNIPYSGSQETQYF. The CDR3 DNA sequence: TGTGCCAGCAGTTTCAATATCCCTTATAGCGGGAGTCAAGAGACCCAGTACTTC. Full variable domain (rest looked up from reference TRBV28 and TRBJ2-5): DVKVTQSSRYLVKRTGEKVFLECVQDMDHENMFWYRQDPGLGLRLIYFSYDVKMKEKGDIPEGYSVSREKKERFSLILESASTNQTSMYLCASSFNIPYSGSQETQYFGPGTRLLVL.

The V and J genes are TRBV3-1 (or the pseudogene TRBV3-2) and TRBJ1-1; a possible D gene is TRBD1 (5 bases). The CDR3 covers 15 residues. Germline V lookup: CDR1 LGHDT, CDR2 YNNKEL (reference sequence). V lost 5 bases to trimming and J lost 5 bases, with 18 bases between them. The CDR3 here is CASSARDRGETEAFF. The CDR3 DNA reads TGTGCCAGCAGCGCCCGGGACCGGGGGGAGACTGAAGCTTTCTTT.